This T cell receptor beta chain comes out of a study of glioma-infiltrating T cells after dendritic cell vaccination. Study at large: The vaccine used monocyte-derived dendritic cells pulsed overnight with autologous tumor lysate. Points from the study as a whole: The cohort had few patients with full blood and tumor sets. Higher TCR clonality did not directly relate to longer survival.

Time point here: after dendritic cell vaccination, including at tumor progression/relapse. Trimming took 4 bases from V and 3 from J; bases not matched to a gene: 18. This CDR3 comprises 19 residues. Per germline, CDR1 SGDLS and CDR2 YYNGEE. With respect to this clone: The antigen is not known.

Input was 2 to 2.5 ug genomic DNA, or all available if less. Some clones are missing from TCRdb's copy, which holds only in-frame ones; the method was immunoSEQ multiplex PCR. The sample consists of 91,000 or so clones, 80% of them appearing once. Sequencing used blood, obtained after dendritic cell vaccination. This chain joins TRBV9 and TRBJ2-5, with 10 bases fitting TRBD1. This TCR came from a human donor with glioblastoma. In nucleotides, the CDR3 is TGTGCCAGCAGCCGACAGGGGGCCTTGGGTCTTAGTCTCGAAGAGACCCAGTACTTC. Its translation: CASSRQGALGLSLEETQYF. Variable domain in full (rest from reference TRBV9 and TRBJ2-5): DSGVTQTPKHLITATGQRVTLRCSPRSGDLSVYWYQQSLDQGLQFLIQYYNGEERAKGNILERFSAQQFPDLHSELNLSSLELGDSALYFCASSRQGALGLSLEETQYFGPGTRLLVL.